This is a list of T cell receptor beta chains from one sample in a study of Ad26.COV2.S vaccination and SARS-CoV-2 variants. Libraries were prepared by immunoSEQ multiplex PCR; TCRdb keeps only in-frame clonotypes and omits some of them. The repertoire holds roughly 510,000 clones, with 87% as singletons. Sequencing was performed on peripheral blood, taken in a trial of Ad26.COV2.S vaccine versus placebo. These receptors all come from a person between 18 and 59 years old who received the Ad26.COV2.S COVID-19 vaccine or a placebo. CDR3s include the opening cysteine and the closing phenylalanine or tryptophan. The D gene is left open where the match is weak. For some rows the clone size is stated as once, few or many, or as a class when expanded; others skip it.

>15|TRBD2|NA|TRBJ2-3|TRBV5-8
TGTGCCAGCAGCTTTCGGCGGGAGGTTGCAGATACGCAGTATTTT
CASSFRREVADTQYF
>11|NA|NA|TRBJ2-4|TRBV12-3/TRBV12-4
TGTGCCAGCAGCCGCCGGGACCTTCAGTACTTC
CASSRRDLQYF
>14|NA|NA|TRBJ1-5|TRBV30
TGTGCCTGGAGTGTAGGACATTCTGGTCAGCCCCAGCATTTT
CAWSVGHSGQPQHF
>15|NA|NA|TRBJ2-1|TRBV7-2
TGTGCCAGCAGCTTAGTAGGGGACTCCTACAATGAGCAGTTCTTC
CASSLVGDSYNEQFF
>14|NA|NA|TRBJ1-1|TRBV19
TGTGCCAGTACCGAGCTCCCCGGAAACACTGAAGCTTTCTTT
CASTELPGNTEAFF
>13|NA|NA|TRBJ1-4|TRBV20-1
TGCAGTGCTAGTGTAGCAGTTAATGAAAAACTGTTTTTT
CSASVAVNEKLFF
>13|NA|NA|TRBJ1-2|TRBV5-1
TGCGCCAGCAGCTTGGGCGGTGCGGGAGGCTACACCTTC
CASSLGGAGGYTF
>16|TRBD2|NA|TRBJ2-1|TRBV5-4
TGTGCCAGCAGCTGGACTAGCGGGAGGGTGAACAATGAGCAGTTCTTC
CASSWTSGRVNNEQFF
>13|TRBD1|many|TRBJ2-7|TRBV28
TGTGCCAGCAGTTTAGGACAGGTCTACGAGCAGTACTTC
CASSLGQVYEQYF
>15|TRBD2|NA|TRBJ2-3|TRBV27
TGTGCCAGCAGATGGACTAGCGGAGGCACAGATACGCAGTATTTT
CASRWTSGGTDTQYF